This TCR beta chain was recorded in a study of cytotoxic CD8 clonotypes in ibrutinib-treated CLL. Notes on this clone: Its specificity is unknown.

Method: immunoSEQ multiplex PCR; TCRdb's copy keeps in-frame clones and lacks some. The table records fewer than 300,000 clones, less than 85% of them present only once. Whole-study findings and limits: Contraction or stability on treatment was seen for public clonotypes, which were uncommon.

This clonotype was sampled from a human donor with chronic lymphocytic leukemia. The sequencing here drew on PBMCs, taken at disease progression, from a patient treated with ibrutinib.

DNA for the CDR3: TGTGCCAGCAGCTTAGTCCAGGGAGCGGATGAAAAACTGTTTTTT. Amino acids: CASSLVQGADEKLFF. The genes are TRBV7-9 and TRBJ1-4, with D possibly matching TRBD1 (5 bases). Trimming stripped 1 base from V and 6 bases from J, with 12 bases between. Looked up from germline, CDR1 is SEHNR and CDR2 is FQNEAQ (reference sequence). The CDR3 extends over 15 amino acids. The full variable domain, completed using reference TRBV7-9 and TRBJ1-4, is DTGVSQNPRHKITKRGQNVTFRCDPISEHNRLYWYRQTLGQGPEFLTYFQNEAQLEKSRLLSDRFSAERPKGSFSTLEIQRTEQGDSAMYLCASSLVQGADEKLFFGSGTQLSVL.